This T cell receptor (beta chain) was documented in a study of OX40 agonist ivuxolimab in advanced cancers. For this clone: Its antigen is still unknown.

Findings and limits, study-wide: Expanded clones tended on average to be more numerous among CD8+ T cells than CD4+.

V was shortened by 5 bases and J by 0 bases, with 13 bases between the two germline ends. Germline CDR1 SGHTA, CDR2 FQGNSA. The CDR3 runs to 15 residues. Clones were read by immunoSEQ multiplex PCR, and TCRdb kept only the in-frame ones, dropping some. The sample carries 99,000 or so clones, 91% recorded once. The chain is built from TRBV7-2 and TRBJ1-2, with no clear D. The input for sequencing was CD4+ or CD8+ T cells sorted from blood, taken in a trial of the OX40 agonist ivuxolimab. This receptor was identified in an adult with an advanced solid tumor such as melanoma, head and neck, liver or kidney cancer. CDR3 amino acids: CASSPQPAPNYGYTF. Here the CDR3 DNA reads TGTGCCAGCAGCCCTCAGCCGGCCCCTAACTATGGCTACACCTTC.